One sample yielded the 6 T cell receptor beta chains listed below, sequenced in a study of T cell changes during pregnancy in multiple sclerosis. The repertoire was sequenced with immunoSEQ multiplex PCR; TCRdb's copy has only in-frame clones and lacks some. In the table there are tens of thousands of clones, approximately 90% of which are singletons. Sequenced here: CD4+ T cells from peripheral blood mononuclear cells, sampled in the third trimester of pregnancy. Receptors were obtained from a female donor with multiple sclerosis, enrolled in a pregnancy study.

CDR3 nucleotide sequence: TGTGCCAGTTCCTCGGGGTTCTCCTTGTACTTC. Encoded protein: CASSSGFSLYF. The chain combines TRBV19 with TRBJ2-7, with D perhaps matching TRBD2 (5 bases). The germline V and J ends were trimmed by 8 bases and 12 bases, with 17 bases remaining between them. The germline V gene encodes CDR1 LNHDA and CDR2 SQIVND (reference sequence). The CDR3 sequence is 11 residues long.

The rearrangement links TRBV5-6 to TRBJ1-2; 8 bases align to TRBD1. V was clipped by 7 bases and J by 5 bases; unmatched bases: 10. Germline V gives CDR1 SGHDT, CDR2 YYEEEE. The CDR3 is 14 amino acids. The CDR3 here is CASLLWDRFYGYTF. The CDR3 DNA reads as TGTGCCAGCCTCCTTTGGGACAGGTTTTATGGCTACACCTTC.

The chain carries TRBV5-4 and TRBJ2-1; 11 bases line up with TRBD2. This CDR3 is 16 amino acids long. V lost 5 bases, J lost 7 bases, and 11 bases stayed unmatched. Germline CDR1 is SGHNT and CDR2 is YYREEE (reference sequence). The CDR3 DNA follows: TGTGCCAGCAGTCGGGGGAGCCTAGCGGGAGGAAATGAGCAGTTCTTC. It codes for CASSRGSLAGGNEQFF.

This chain joins TRBV2 and TRBJ2-7; 15 bases agree with TRBD2. Trimming took 9 bases from V and 9 from J; bases not matched to a gene: 9. Germline loops: CDR1 SNHLY, CDR2 FYNNEI. This CDR3 spans 14 amino acids. For the CDR3, the DNA is TGTGCCAGTGGAGCTGGGACTAGCGGGAGGTCGCAGTACTTC. Amino acids: CASGAGTSGRSQYF.

The chain carries TRBV5-1 and TRBJ2-3; 7 nucleotides agree with TRBD2. Unmatched junction bases numbered 7, after V lost 5 bases and J lost 1 base. CDR1 SGHRS and CDR2 YFSETQ come from the germline V gene. The CDR3 length is 15 residues. The CDR3 loop is CASSTIAGGTDTQYF. The CDR3 DNA is TGCGCCAGCAGTACTATAGCGGGTGGCACAGATACGCAGTATTTT.

The rearrangement links TRBV23-1 to TRBJ2-1; 10 nucleotides align to TRBD2. TRBV23-1 belongs to the ORF category, with a function that is uncertain. Trimming took 0 bases from V and 6 from J; bases not matched to a gene: 20. CDR3 length: 21 amino acids. The CDR3 reads CASSQSNYYTSGTPWFNEQFF. The DNA of the CDR3 is TGCGCCAGCAGTCAATCGAACTACTATACTAGCGGGACCCCGTGGTTCAATGAGCAGTTCTTC.